This T cell receptor (beta chain) is drawn from a study of PD-L1 blockade in urothelial cancer. Study results and caveats: In blood at 3 weeks, tumor-associated clones expanded more among patients with durable benefit.

Per germline, CDR1 SGHAT and CDR2 FQNNGV. V was cut by 5 bases and J by 5 bases, with 9 bases left in between. The CDR3 has 12 amino acids. The time point denotes: pretreatment peripheral blood. The repertoire was sequenced with immunoSEQ multiplex PCR; TCRdb's copy has only in-frame clones and lacks some. This table has approximately 51,000 clones, around 83% appearing once. About this clone: The antigen is undetermined.

The sequencing used PBMCs, collected around atezolizumab (anti-PD-L1) treatment. The chain combines TRBV11-2 with TRBJ1-1, with D possibly matching TRBD1 (5 bases). The TCR sequence derives from a man between 60 and 70 years old with urothelial cancer. The CDR3, as DNA: TGTGCCAGCAGCGCAGGGAGGACTGAAGCTTTCTTT. Protein sequence: CASSAGRTEAFF.